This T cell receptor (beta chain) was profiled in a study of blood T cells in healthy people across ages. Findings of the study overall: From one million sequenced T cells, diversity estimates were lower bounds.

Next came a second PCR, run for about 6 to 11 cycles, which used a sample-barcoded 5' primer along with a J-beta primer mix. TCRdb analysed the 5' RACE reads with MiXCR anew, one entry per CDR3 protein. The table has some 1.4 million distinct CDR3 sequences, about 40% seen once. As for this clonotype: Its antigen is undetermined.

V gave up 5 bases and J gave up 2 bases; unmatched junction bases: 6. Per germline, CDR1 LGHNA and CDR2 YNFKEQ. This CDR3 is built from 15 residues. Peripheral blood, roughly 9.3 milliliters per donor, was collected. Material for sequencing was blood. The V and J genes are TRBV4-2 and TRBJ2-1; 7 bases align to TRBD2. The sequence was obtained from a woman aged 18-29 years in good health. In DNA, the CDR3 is TGTGCCAGCAGCTGGGAGGGAGAAGCCTACAATGAGCAGTTCTTC. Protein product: CASSWEGEAYNEQFF.